This T cell receptor (beta chain) was retrieved from a study of T cell changes during pregnancy in multiple sclerosis. Germline V CDR1 and CDR2: LNHNV, YYDKDF (reference sequence). V was pared by 8 bases and J by 8 bases, with 15 bases between. There are 13 residues in the CDR3. TCRdb's copy holds only in-frame clones and misses some; the assay was immunoSEQ multiplex PCR. The data hold roughly 87,000 clones, with roughly nine tenths observed a single time. The chain recombines TRBV15 with TRBJ1-4, with D perhaps matching TRBD1 (6 bases). The sample was PBMCs, taken in the first trimester of pregnancy. This receptor was identified in a female donor in good health, serving as a control in a pregnancy study. Some clones in this sample may be carry-over from other donors' samples. The CDR3 region is CATGGALGEKLFF. The CDR3 DNA is TGTGCCACCGGGGGGGCGCTAGGGGAAAAACTGTTTTTT.